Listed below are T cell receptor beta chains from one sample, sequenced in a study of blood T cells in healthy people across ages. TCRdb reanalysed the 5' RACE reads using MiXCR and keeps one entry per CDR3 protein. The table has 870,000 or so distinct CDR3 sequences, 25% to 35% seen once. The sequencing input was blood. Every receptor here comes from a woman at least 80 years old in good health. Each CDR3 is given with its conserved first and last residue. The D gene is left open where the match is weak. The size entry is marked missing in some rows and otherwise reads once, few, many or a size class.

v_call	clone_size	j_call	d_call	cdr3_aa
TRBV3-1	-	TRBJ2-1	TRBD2	CASGGGRWDEQFF
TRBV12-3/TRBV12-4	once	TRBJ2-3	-	CASGSGGHTDTQYF
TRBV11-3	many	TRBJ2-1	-	CASSLEGRNEQFF
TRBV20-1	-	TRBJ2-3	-	CSGASGTDTQYF
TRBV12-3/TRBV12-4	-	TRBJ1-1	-	CASRSLQGDTEAFF
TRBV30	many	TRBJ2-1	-	CAFRGGKVNEQFF
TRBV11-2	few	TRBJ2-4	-	CASSSPRAPWYF
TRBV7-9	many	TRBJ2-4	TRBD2	CASSSMTSGGDIQYF
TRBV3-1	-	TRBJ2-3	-	CASSQDRGRGRGQYF
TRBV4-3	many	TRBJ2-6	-	CASSQGWGASGANVLTF
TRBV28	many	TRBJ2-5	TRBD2	CASSLLAGGPAETQYF
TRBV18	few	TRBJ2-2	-	CASSDGVGGTGELFF
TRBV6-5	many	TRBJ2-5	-	CASSSSSGTQYF
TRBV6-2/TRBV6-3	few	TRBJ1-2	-	CASRRRTAPNYGYTF
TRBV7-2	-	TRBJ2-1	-	CATKASGSSYNEQFF
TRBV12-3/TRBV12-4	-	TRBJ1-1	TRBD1	CASSFIQGVKTEAFF
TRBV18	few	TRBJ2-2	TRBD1	CASSPQGALTGELFF
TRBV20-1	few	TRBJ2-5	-	CSAQTGTPQETQYF
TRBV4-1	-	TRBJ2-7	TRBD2	CASSQVQRGAQGEQYF
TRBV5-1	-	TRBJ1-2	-	CASSLAGVGTNYGYTF
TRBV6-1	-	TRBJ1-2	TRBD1	CASSVIRGLGYGYTF
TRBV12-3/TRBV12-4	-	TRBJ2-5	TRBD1	CASSNRDRGRGETQYF
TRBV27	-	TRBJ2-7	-	CASSPEGGPGEQYF
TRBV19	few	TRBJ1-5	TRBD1	CASSIRQGFYQPQHF
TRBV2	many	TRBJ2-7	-	CASTVFASTYEQYF
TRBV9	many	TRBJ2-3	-	CASSVDPGRRGRGTDTQYF
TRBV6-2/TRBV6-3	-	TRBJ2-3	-	CASSYPTDTSTDTQYF
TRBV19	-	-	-	CASSIEGAGSYNEQYF
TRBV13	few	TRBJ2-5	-	CASNRGARETQYF
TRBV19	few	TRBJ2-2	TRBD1	CASGSTGTGSGELFF
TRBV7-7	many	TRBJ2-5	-	CASSLTPQETQYF
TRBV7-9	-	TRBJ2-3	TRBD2	CASSFAGTSGGTDTQYF
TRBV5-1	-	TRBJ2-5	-	CASTGQGLPEETQYF
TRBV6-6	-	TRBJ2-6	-	CASAAPGTGANVLTF
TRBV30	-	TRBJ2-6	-	CAWQGYSGANVLTF
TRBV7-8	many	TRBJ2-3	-	CASSLEVFVGKFRPSTDTQYF
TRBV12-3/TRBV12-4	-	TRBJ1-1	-	CASSLVPQSEAFF
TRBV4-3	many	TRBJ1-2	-	CASSQDHRGGGYGYTF
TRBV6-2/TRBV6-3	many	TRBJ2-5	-	CASSYFGETQYF
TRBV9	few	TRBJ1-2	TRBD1	CASSQRGDSRLYGYTF
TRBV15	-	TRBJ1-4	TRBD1	CATSRVRDRFNEKLFF
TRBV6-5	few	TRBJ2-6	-	CASRSTGETGANVLTF
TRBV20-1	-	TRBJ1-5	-	CSARDRSALQGNQPQHF
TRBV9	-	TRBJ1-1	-	CASSGEPHRDTEAFF
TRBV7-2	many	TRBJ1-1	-	CASSSREYTEAFF
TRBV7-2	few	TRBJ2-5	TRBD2	CASRAGLAGETQYF
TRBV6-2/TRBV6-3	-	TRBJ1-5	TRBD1	CASRNRDRGDQPQHF
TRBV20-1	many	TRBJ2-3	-	CSAPGPFDGQYF
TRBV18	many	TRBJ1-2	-	CASSPRQRLYGYTF
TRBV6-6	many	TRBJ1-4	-	CASSYSELKLFF
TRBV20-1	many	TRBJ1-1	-	CSARDAGENTEAFF
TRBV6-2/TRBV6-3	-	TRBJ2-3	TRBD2	CASRQRAGVSTDAQYF
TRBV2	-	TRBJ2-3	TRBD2	CASSGDSGATDTQYF
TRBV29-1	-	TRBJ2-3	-	CSVDRGADTQYF
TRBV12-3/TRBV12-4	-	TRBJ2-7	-	CASSFSRGGADEQYF
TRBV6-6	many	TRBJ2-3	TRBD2	CASSYGTSGGGRDTQYF
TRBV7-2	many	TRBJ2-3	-	CASSPLTGRLSTDTQYF